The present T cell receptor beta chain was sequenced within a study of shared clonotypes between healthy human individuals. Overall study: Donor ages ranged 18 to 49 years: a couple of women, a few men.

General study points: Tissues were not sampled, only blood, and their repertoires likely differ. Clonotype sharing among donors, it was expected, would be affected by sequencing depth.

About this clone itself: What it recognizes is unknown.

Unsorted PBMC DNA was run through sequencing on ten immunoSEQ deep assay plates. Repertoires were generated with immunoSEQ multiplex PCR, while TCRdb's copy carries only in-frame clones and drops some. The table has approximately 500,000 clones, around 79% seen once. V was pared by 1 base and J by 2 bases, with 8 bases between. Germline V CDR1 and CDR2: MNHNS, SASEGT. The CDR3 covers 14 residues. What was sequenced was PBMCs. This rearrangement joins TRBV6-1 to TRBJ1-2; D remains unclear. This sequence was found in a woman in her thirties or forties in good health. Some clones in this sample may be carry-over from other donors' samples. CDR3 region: CASSEGPENYGYTF. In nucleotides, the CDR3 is TGTGCCAGCAGTGAAGGGCCGGAGAACTATGGCTACACCTTC.